There are a few counts of the clone carrying this T cell receptor (beta chain). The sample is drawn from a study of control samples from healthy donors and cancer patients. With 7 bases removed from V and 8 bases from J, the gap between germline ends came to 20 bases. The CDR3 runs 14 residues. The germline V gene encodes CDR1 GTSNPN and CDR2 SVGIG (reference sequence). Generated by immunoSEQ multiplex PCR, the TCRdb table keeps only in-frame clones and is missing some. The sample comprises under 300,000 clones, approximately 80% of which are singletons, and less than 15% rests with the top ten. The sequence was obtained from a woman aged 60-75 years with lung cancer. The sequenced sample consisted of PBMCs. The V gene is TRBV30, the J gene TRBJ1-4; no firm D call. The DNA of the CDR3 is TGTGCCTCGCCCGCCCGGGCGGGTGGGGAAAAACTGTTTTTT. It translates to CASPARAGGEKLFF.